This record looks at one T cell receptor beta chain sequence and its context. Antigen unknown. A much larger clone differs from this one at a single base, so this may be a read error. The CDR3 covers 14 residues. The germline gives CDR1 SGHTA, CDR2 FQGNSA. V lost 1 base to trimming and J lost 5 bases, with 12 bases between them. These data are taken from a study of lung T cells in sarcoidosis with Löfgren's syndrome. Turning to the study itself: Analyses focused on Löfgren's syndrome patients. Study observations and caveats: Multiple Löfgren's syndrome patients reportedly shared TRAV12-1 and TRBV2 CDR3 motifs. TRAV12-1 and TRBV2 were reportedly most expanded in Löfgren's patients. Recognition of an unidentified sarcoidosis antigen was only suggested.

A single record per CDR3 protein comes from TCRdb applying MiXCR to the reads. Of about 19,000 distinct CDR3 sequences in the sample, 20% to 25% were seen once. The receptor was isolated from a human donor with sarcoidosis (Löfgren's syndrome or another form), or a control subject (not recorded which). Sample: CD4+ T cells from bronchoalveolar lavage. The J gene is TRBJ2-7, the V gene TRBV7-2; D is uncertain. This chain's CDR3 is CASSLGISIDEQYF. DNA of the CDR3: TGTGCCAGCAGCTTAGGGATTAGCATCGACGAGCAGTACTTC.